A selection of T cell receptor beta chains follows, all from one sample in a study of blood T cell repertoires in COVID-19. TCRdb's copy holds only in-frame clones and misses some; the assay was immunoSEQ multiplex PCR. The data contain roughly 100,000 clones, roughly 88% of them singletons. The sample was peripheral blood. These TCRs come from a human donor in a cohort sampled during active COVID-19. The conserved cysteine and the conserved F or W are not part of the CDR3 here. The order of the fields is V gene, CDR3 protein.

>TRBV12-5
ASGLVRNKRNSPLH
>TRBV6-5
ASSRSDSYEQY
>TRBV7-2
ASSLVGTRWYNEQF
>TRBV5-1
ASSLRQDNSPLH
>TRBV18
ASSPLPGRTNTEAF
>TRBV15
ATAGFGNQPQH
>TRBV28
ASRDRRSGNTIY
>TRBV5-1
ASSLATVKRGISYNEQF
>TRBV6-5
ASNRRGEDEKLF
>TRBV27
ASSRARSAYEQY
>TRBV5-1
ASSLFGGSETQY
>TRBV11-2
ASSLEDSRAGYT
>TRBV28
ASSFPLRRRRTEAF
>TRBV5-1
ASSLLRTSGGAVSTDTQY
>TRBV2
ASSEQARYEQY
>TRBV5-1
ASSFVRTSGISYEQY
>TRBV30
AWITEGAVTEAF
>TRBV7-8
ASSPQGAVNTEAF
>TRBV6-5
ASSSRDRASYEQY
>TRBV7-3
ASSPSGGLNTEAF
>TRBV2
ASRLLQGTGEQY
>TRBV12-3/TRBV12-4
ASSWGLGYEQY
>TRBV5-5
ASSRDVNQPQH
>TRBV13
ASSLFFPPPGQLHTDTQY
>TRBV14
ASGTSGILVYEQY
>TRBV18
ASSSGTSGFASYEQY
>TRBV5-5
ASSFLDYEQY
>TRBV24-1
ATSDLPSGRVTDTQY
>TRBV6-5
AASRGTGELF